This entry describes one T cell receptor beta chain. This specimen belongs to a study of control samples from healthy donors and cancer patients. Assay: immunoSEQ multiplex PCR; the TCRdb copy retains only in-frame clones and omits some. The sample lists about 120,000 clones; 88% were seen once. This CDR3 is 14 amino acids long. The V end was cut by 2 bases, the J end by 3 bases, with 11 bases between. The germline V gene has CDR1 SGHDT and CDR2 YYEEEE. The receptor was derived from a woman in her 70s in good health. This chain uses TRBV5-6 with TRBJ1-1, with D tentatively TRBD1 (6 bases). The specimen was blood. CDR3 DNA: TGTGCCAGCAGCTTAACAGGGCATCACACTGAAGCTTTCTTT. Its translation is CASSLTGHHTEAFF.